These T cell receptor beta chains were read from a single sample in a study of Graves' ophthalmopathy and Graves' hyperthyroidism. In TCRdb, the multiplex PCR reads were re-called with MiXCR into one record per CDR3 protein. The sample holds 660,000 or so distinct CDR3 sequences, under 50% seen once. Sequencing used peripheral blood. Receptors originate from an adult man with Graves' ophthalmopathy. Each CDR3 is given with its conserved first and last residue. D genes are given only for firm matches. Expanded clones are given a class, and other clones once, few, many or no size at all.

TRBJ2-7,-,many,TRBV19,CASSRQPNEQYF,TGTGCCAGTAGCCGACAACCGAACGAGCAGTACTTC
TRBJ1-1,-,many,TRBV12-3/TRBV12-4,CASSVMLNTEAFF,TGTGCCAGCAGTGTCATGCTGAACACTGAAGCTTTCTTT
TRBJ1-5,-,few,TRBV7-2,CASSQDSGGHQPQHF,TGTGCCAGCAGCCAAGATTCCGGGGGGCATCAGCCCCAGCATTTT
TRBJ1-6,-,once,TRBV19,CASSIDPLHF,TGTGCCAGTAGTATAGACCCCCTCCACTTT
TRBJ1-1,-,many,TRBV7-9,CASSLGASGTEAFF,TGTGCCAGCAGCTTAGGGGCCTCCGGTACTGAAGCTTTCTTT
TRBJ1-1,-,many,TRBV6-6,CASVQTEENTEAFF,TGTGCCAGCGTCCAAACGGAGGAGAACACTGAAGCTTTCTTT
TRBJ1-2,-,-,TRBV10-2,CASSYSRQTWLDYGYTF,TGTGCCAGCAGTTACTCTAGGCAGACCTGGTTGGACTATGGCTACACCTTC
TRBJ1-1,-,many,TRBV5-1,CASSPRTDNTEAFF,TGCGCCAGCAGCCCCAGGACGGATAACACTGAAGCTTTCTTT
TRBJ2-6,TRBD1,-,TRBV10-3,CAIKETGGTGANVLTF,TGTGCCATCAAAGAGACAGGGGGCACTGGGGCCAACGTCCTGACTTTC
TRBJ1-3,TRBD1,-,TRBV29-1,CSVKPDRGNAIYF,TGCAGCGTGAAACCGGACAGGGGAAACGCCATATATTTT
TRBJ2-7,-,-,TRBV7-2,CASSLVRGGQYF,TGTGCCAGCAGCTTAGTCCGAGGGGGGCAGTACTTC
TRBJ1-2,-,-,TRBV7-2,CASSLDSYYGCTF,TGTGCCAGCAGCTTAGACAGTTACTATGGCTGCACCTTC
TRBJ1-2,TRBD1,many,TRBV12-3/TRBV12-4,CASSLATGQRIPGYTF,TGTGCCAGCAGTTTAGCGACGGGACAGCGCATTCCTGGCTACACCTTC
TRBJ1-1,-,many,TRBV7-9,CASSFLSLTEAFF,TGTGCCAGCAGCTTTCTAAGCCTCACTGAAGCTTTCTTT
TRBJ2-7,-,many,TRBV7-8,CASSRRGRYEQYF,TGTGCCAGCAGCCGCCGCGGTCGATACGAGCAGTACTTC
TRBJ1-2,-,-,TRBV11-1,CASVLYGYTF,TGTGCCAGCGTGCTCTATGGCTACACCTTC
TRBJ2-5,-,-,TRBV29-1,CSVGLTQYF,TGCAGCGTTGGCCTGACCCAGTACTTC
TRBJ2-7,-,-,TRBV12-5,CASGLGSGSFYEQYF,TGTGCTAGTGGTTTGGGGTCAGGGAGTTTCTACGAGCAGTACTTC
TRBJ1-2,-,-,TRBV2,CASSTWGGNYGYTF,TGTGCCAGCAGTACGTGGGGGGGGAACTATGGCTACACCTTC
TRBJ1-6,-,-,TRBV10-3,CAISEDSSYNSPLHF,TGTGCCATCAGTGAAGACAGCTCATATAATTCACCCCTCCACTTT
TRBJ2-7,TRBD2,few,TRBV10-3,CASSYSRGAYEQYF,TGTGCCAGCAGTTACTCCCGGGGGGCCTACGAGCAGTACTTC
TRBJ1-2,TRBD1,many,TRBV25-1,CASSKGQKTYTF,TGTGCCAGCAGTAAGGGACAGAAGACCTACACCTTC
TRBJ2-2,TRBD2,few,TRBV5-1,CASSLELAGPTGELFF,TGCGCCAGCAGCTTGGAACTAGCGGGGCCCACCGGGGAGCTGTTTTTT
TRBJ2-5,TRBD1,many,TRBV7-9,CASRSTGVETQYF,TGTGCCAGCAGATCGACAGGGGTTGAGACCCAGTACTTC
TRBJ2-1,TRBD1,few,TRBV7-6,CASSWTGGNEQFF,TGTGCCAGCAGCTGGACAGGTGGGAATGAGCAGTTCTTC
TRBJ2-3,-,-,TRBV10-3,CAAGGPSLTDTQYF,TGTGCCGCAGGGGGGCCTTCCCTTACAGATACGCAGTATTTT
TRBJ2-7,-,many,TRBV13,CASSLPGRGYEQYF,TGTGCCAGCAGCTTACCTGGCAGGGGCTACGAGCAGTACTTC
TRBJ1-5,TRBD1,many,TRBV2,CASSEAGRQGGNQPQHF,TGTGCCAGCAGTGAAGCTGGGAGACAGGGAGGGAATCAGCCCCAGCATTTT
TRBJ1-5,TRBD1,many,TRBV5-8,CASSRTGIGNQPQHF,TGTGCCAGCAGCCGGACAGGGATAGGCAATCAGCCCCAGCATTTT
TRBJ2-7,TRBD2,many,TRBV19,CASSIPGGRSAYF,TGTGCCAGTAGTATCCCAGGCGGGAGAAGTGCGTACTTC
TRBJ1-3,TRBD1,few,TRBV4-3,CASSQDTGQGNTIYF,TGCGCCAGCAGCCAAGATACGGGACAGGGAAACACCATATATTTT
TRBJ1-5,-,many,TRBV4-1,CASSLARDQPQHF,TGCGCCAGCAGCCTGGCTAGGGATCAGCCCCAGCATTTT
TRBJ1-2,-,many,TRBV24-1,CATSDLTGSGYTF,TGTGCCACCAGTGACTTAACAGGGAGCGGCTACACCTTC
TRBJ1-6,TRBD1,-,TRBV9,CASSRDRGISPLHF,TGTGCCAGCAGCCGGGACAGGGGTATCTCACCCCTCCACTTT
TRBJ1-2,-,-,TRBV5-4,CASSRGGDGTDYGYTF,TGTGCCAGCAGCCGGGGGGGGGATGGAACCGACTATGGCTACACCTTC
TRBJ2-5,-,-,TRBV15,CATQGTDETQYF,TGTGCCACCCAGGGGACGGATGAGACCCAGTACTTC